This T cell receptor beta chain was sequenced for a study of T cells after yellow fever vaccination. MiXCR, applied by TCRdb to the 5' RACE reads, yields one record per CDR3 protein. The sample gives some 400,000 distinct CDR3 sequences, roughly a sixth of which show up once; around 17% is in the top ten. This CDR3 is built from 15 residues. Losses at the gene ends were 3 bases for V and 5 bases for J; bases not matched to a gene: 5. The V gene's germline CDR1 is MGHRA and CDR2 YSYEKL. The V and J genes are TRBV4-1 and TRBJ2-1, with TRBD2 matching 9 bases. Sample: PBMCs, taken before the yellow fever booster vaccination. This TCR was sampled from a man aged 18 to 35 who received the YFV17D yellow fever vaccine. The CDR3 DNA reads TGCGCCAGCAGCCATGGGAGACTAGCGGACAATGAGCAGTTCTTC. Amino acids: CASSHGRLADNEQFF.